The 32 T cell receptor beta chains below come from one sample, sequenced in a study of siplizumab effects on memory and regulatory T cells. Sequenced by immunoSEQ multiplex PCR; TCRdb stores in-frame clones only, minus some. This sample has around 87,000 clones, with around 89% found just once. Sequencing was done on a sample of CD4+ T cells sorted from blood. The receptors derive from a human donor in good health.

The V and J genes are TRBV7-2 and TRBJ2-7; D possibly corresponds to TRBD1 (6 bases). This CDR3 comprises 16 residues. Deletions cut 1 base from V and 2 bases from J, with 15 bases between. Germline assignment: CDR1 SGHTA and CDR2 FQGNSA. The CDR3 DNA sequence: TGTGCCAGCAGCTTAGGGGACACCCGAAACCCCTACGAGCAGTACTTC. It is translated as CASSLGDTRNPYEQYF.

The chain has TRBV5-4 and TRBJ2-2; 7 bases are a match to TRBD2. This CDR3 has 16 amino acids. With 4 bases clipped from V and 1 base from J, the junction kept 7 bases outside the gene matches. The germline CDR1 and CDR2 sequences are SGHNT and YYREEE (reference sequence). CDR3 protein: CASSRSSGQNTGELFF. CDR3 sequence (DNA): TGTGCCAGCAGCAGGTCTAGCGGCCAGAACACCGGGGAGCTGTTTTTT.

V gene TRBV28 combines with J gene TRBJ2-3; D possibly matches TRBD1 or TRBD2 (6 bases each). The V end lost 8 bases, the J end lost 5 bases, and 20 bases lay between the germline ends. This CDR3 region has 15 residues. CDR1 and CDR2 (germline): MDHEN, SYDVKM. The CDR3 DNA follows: TGTGCCAGCCCTCCCCGGGCAGGGGAGGTAGATACGCAGTATTTT. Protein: CASPPRAGEVDTQYF.

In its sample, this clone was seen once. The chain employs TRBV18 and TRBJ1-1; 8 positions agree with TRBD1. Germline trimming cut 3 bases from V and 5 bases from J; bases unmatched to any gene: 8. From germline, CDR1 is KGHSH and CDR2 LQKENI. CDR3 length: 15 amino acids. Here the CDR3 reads CASSPRQGRDTEAFF. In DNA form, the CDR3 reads TGTGCCAGCTCACCCCGACAGGGGAGAGATACTGAAGCTTTCTTT.

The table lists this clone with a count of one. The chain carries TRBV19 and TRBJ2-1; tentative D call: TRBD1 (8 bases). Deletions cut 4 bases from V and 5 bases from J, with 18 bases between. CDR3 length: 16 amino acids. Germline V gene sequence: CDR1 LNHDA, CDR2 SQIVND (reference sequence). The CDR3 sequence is CASSTLGQAGDNEQFF. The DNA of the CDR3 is TGTGCCAGTAGTACCCTGGGACAGGCGGGGGACAATGAGCAGTTCTTC.

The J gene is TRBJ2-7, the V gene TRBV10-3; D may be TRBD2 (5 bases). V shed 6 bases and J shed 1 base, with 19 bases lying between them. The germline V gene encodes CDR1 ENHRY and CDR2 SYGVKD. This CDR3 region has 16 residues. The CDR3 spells CAISQRPGPGSYEQYF. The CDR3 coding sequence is TGTGCCATCAGCCAAAGGCCGGGTCCGGGGTCCTACGAGCAGTACTTC.

CDR3: CASGLAAYNEQFF. DNA of the CDR3: TGTGCCAGCGGACTAGCGGCCTACAATGAGCAGTTCTTC. The rearrangement links TRBV9 to TRBJ2-1; 10 bases map to TRBD2. The trim removed 7 bases at V and 2 bases at J, leaving 0 bases unmatched. Germline CDR1 SGDLS, CDR2 YYNGEE. The CDR3 consists of 13 residues. Filled out from reference TRBV9 and TRBJ2-1, the complete variable domain reads DSGVTQTPKHLITATGQRVTLRCSPRSGDLSVYWYQQSLDQGLQFLIQYYNGEERAKGNILERFSAQQFPDLHSELNLSSLELGDSALYFCASGLAAYNEQFFGPGTRLTVL.

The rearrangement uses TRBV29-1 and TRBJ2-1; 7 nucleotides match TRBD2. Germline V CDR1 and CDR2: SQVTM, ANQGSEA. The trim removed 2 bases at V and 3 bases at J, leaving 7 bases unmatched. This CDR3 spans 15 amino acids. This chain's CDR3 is CSVEFVQRGYNEQFF. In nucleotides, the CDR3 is TGCAGCGTTGAATTTGTCCAGCGGGGCTACAATGAGCAGTTCTTC.

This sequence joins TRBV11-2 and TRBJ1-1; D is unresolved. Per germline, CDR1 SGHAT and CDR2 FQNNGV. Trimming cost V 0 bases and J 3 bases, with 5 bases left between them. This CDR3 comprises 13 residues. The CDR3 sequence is CASSLDRDTEAFF. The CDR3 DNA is TGTGCCAGCAGCTTAGATCGAGACACTGAAGCTTTCTTT. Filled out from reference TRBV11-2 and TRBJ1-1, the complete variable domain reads EAGVAQSPRYKIIEKRQSVAFWCNPISGHATLYWYQQILGQGPKLLIQFQNNGVVDDSQLPKDRFSAERLKGVDSTLKIQPAKLEDSAVYLCASSLDRDTEAFFGQGTRLTVV.

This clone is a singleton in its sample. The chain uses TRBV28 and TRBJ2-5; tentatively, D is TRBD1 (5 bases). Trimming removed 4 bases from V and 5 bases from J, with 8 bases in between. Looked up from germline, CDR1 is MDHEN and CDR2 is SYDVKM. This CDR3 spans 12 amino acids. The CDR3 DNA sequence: TGTGCCAGCAGTTCCAGGGTCGAGACCCAGTACTTC. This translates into CASSSRVETQYF.

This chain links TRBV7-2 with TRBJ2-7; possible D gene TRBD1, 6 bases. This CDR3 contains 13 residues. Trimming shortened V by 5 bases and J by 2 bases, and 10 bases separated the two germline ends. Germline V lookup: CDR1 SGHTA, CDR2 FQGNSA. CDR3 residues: CASSAGTTYEQYF. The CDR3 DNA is TGTGCCAGCAGCGCCGGGACAACCTACGAGCAGTACTTC. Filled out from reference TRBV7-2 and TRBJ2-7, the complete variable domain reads GAGVSQSPSNKVTEKGKDVELRCDPISGHTALYWYRQSLGQGLEFLIYFQGNSAPDKSGLPSDRFSAERTGGSVSTLTIQRTQQEDSAVYLCASSAGTTYEQYFGPGTRLTVT.

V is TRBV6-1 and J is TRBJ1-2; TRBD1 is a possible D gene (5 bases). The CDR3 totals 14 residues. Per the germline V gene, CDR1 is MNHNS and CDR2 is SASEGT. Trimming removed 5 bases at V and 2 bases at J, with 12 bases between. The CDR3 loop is CASSPADRNYGYTF. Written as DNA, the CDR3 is TGTGCCAGCAGTCCCGCCGACAGAAACTATGGCTACACCTTC.

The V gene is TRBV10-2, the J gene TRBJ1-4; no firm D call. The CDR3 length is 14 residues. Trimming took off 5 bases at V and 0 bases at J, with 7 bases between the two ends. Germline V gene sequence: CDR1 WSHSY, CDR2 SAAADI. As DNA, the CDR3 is TGCGCCAGCAGTCGCAGAGCAACTAATGAAAAACTGTTTTTT. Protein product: CASSRRATNEKLFF.

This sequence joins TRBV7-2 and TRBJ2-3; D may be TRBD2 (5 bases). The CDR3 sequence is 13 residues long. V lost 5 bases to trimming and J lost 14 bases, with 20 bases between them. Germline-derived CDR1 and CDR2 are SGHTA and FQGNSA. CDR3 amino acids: CASSLDHGGLAYF. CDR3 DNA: TGTGCCAGCAGCCTCGACCACGGCGGGCTGGCGTATTTT.

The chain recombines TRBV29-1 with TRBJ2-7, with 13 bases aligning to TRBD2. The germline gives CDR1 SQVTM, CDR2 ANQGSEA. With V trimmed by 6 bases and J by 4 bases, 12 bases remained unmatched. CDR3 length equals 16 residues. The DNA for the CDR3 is TGCAGCGTCGGACAATGGACTAGCGGGAGAAGTTACGAGCAGTACTTC. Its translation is CSVGQWTSGRSYEQYF.

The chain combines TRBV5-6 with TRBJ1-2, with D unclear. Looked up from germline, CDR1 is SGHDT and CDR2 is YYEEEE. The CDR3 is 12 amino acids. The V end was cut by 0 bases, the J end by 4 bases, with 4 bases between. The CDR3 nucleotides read TGTGCCAGCAGCTTGGGGGGCTATGGCTACACCTTC. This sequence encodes CASSLGGYGYTF.

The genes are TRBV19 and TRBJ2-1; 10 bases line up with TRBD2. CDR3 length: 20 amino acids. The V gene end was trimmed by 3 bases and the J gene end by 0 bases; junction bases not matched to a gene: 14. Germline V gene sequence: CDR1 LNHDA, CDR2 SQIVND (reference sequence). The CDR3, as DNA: TGTGCCAGTAGTATGTCGGCTAGCGGGAGATTATCGAGCTCCTACAATGAGCAGTTCTTC. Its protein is CASSMSASGRLSSSYNEQFF. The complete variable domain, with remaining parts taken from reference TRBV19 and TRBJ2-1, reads DGGITQSPKYLFRKEGQNVTLSCEQNLNHDAMYWYRQDPGQGLRLIYYSQIVNDFQKGDIAEGYSVSREKKESFPLTVTSAQKNPTAFYLCASSMSASGRLSSSYNEQFFGPGTRLTVL.

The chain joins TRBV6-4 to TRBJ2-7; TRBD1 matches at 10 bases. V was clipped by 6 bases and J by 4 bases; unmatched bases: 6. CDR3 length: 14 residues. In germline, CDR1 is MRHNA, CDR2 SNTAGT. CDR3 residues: CASSLGQGRYEQYF. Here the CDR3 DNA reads TGTGCCAGCAGCTTGGGACAGGGGAGGTACGAGCAGTACTTC.

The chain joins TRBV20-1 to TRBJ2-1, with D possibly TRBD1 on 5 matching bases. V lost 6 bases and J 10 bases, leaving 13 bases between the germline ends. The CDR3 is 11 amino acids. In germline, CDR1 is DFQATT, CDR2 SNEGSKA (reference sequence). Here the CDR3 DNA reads TGCAGTGCCCCCGTCCCAGGGGAGCAGTTCTTC. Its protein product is CSAPVPGEQFF.

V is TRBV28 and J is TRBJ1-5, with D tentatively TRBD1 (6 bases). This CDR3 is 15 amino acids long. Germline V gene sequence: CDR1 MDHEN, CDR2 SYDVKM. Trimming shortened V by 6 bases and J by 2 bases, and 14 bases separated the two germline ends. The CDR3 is CASRLQGGGNQPQHF. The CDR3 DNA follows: TGTGCCAGCAGGCTACAGGGCGGTGGCAATCAGCCCCAGCATTTT.

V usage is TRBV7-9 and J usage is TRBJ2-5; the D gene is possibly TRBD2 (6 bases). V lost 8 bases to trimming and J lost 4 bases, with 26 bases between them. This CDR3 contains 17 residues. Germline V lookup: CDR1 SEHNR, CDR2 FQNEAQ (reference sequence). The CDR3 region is CASSSPSGVQMLETQYF. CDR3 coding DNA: TGTGCCAGCTCCTCACCCTCGGGGGTACAGATGTTAGAGACCCAGTACTTC.

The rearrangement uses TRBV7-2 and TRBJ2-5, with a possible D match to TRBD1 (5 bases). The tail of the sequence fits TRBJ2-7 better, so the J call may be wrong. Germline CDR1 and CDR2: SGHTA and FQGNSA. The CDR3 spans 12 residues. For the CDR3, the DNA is TGTGCCAGCCGAGGACACGACTACGAGCAGTACTTC. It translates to CASRGHDYEQYF.

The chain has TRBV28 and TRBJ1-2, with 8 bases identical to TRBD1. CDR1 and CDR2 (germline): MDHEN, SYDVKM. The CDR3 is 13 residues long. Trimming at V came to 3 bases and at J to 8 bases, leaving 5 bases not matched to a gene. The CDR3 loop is CASSFRTGHGYTF. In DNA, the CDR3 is TGTGCCAGCAGTTTCAGGACAGGGCACGGCTACACCTTC.

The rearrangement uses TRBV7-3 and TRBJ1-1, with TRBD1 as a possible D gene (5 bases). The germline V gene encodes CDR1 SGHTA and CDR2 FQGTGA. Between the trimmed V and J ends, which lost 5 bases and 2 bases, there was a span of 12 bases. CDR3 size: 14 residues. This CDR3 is CASSPGTLNTEAFF. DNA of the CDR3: TGTGCCAGCAGCCCCGGGACGCTCAACACTGAAGCTTTCTTT.

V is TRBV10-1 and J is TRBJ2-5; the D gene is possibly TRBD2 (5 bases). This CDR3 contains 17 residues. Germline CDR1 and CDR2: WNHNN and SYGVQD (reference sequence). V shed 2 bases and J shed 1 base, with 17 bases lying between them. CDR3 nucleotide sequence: TGCGCCAGCAGTGAGAGGACTGCCGCTGTTTTCCAAGAGACCCAGTACTTC. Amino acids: CASSERTAAVFQETQYF.

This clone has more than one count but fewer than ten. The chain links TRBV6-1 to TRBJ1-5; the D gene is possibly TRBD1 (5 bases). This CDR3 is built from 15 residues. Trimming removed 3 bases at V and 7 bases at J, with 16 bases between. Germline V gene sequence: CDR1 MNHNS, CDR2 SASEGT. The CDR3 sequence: CASSDRAGPGQPQHF. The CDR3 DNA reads TGTGCCAGCAGTGACCGGGCAGGGCCCGGGCAGCCCCAGCATTTT.

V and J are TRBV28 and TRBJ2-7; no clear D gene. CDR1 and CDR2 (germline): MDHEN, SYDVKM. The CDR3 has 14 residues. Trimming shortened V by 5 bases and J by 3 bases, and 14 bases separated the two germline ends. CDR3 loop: CASSGRDGRYEQYF. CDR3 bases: TGTGCCAGCAGTGGACGCGACGGTCGCTACGAGCAGTACTTC.

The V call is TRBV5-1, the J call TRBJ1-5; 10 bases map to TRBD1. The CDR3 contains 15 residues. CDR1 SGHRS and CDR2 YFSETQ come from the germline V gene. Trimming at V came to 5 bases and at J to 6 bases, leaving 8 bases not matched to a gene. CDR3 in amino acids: CASSVGTGDGQPQHF. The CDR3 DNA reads TGCGCCAGCAGTGTCGGGACAGGGGACGGTCAGCCCCAGCATTTT.

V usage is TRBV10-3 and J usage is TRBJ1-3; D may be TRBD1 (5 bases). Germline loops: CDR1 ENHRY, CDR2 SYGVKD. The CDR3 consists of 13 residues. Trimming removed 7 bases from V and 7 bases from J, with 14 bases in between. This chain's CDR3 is CAITNRQLNTIYF. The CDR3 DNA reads TGTGCCATCACCAATAGACAGTTGAACACCATATATTTT.

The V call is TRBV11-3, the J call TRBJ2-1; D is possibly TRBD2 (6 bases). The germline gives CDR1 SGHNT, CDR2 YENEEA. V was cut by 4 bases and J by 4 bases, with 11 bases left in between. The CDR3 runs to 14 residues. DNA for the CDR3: TGTGCCAGCAGCTCGCGGGACCATTACAATGAGCAGTTCTTC. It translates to CASSSRDHYNEQFF.

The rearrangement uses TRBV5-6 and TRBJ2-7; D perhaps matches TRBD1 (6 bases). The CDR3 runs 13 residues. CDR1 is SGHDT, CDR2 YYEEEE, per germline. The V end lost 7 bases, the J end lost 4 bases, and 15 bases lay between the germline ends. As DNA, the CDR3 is TGTGCCAGCTACAAACAGGGTGGGTACGAGCAGTACTTC. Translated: CASYKQGGYEQYF.

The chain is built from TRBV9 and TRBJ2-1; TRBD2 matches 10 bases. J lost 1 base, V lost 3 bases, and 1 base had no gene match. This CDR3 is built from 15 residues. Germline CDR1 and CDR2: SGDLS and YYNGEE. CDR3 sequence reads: CASSETSGSYNEQFF. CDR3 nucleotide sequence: TGTGCCAGCAGCGAGACTAGCGGGTCCTACAATGAGCAGTTCTTC. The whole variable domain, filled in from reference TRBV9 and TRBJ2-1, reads DSGVTQTPKHLITATGQRVTLRCSPRSGDLSVYWYQQSLDQGLQFLIQYYNGEERAKGNILERFSAQQFPDLHSELNLSSLELGDSALYFCASSETSGSYNEQFFGPGTRLTVL.